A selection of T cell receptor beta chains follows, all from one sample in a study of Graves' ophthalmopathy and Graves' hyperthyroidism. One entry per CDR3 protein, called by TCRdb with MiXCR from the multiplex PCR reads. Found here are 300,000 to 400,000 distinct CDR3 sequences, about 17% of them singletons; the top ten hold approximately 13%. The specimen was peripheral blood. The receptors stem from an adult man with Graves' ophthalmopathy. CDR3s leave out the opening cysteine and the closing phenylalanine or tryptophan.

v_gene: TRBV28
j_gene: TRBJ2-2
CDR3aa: ASSLLPAAGELF

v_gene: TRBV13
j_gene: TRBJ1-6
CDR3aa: ASSKIGGDGNSPLH

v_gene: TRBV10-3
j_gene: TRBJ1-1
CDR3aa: ASKWTANTEAF

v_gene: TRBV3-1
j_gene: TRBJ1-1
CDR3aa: ASRQRRSNTEAF

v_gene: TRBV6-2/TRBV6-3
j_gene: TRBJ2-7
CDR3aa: ASRGWASLVAGDSYEQY

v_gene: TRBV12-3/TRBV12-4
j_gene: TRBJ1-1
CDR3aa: ASVTGGLNTEAF

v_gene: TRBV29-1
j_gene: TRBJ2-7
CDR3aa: SVEGGTGAYEQY

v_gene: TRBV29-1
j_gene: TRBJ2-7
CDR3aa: SGLVLAEQY

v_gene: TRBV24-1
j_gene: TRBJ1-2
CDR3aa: ATSDPLTGRGYT

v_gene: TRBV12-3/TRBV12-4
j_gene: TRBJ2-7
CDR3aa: ASSLKQGYEQY

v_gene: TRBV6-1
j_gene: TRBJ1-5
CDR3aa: ASLLRVDQPQH

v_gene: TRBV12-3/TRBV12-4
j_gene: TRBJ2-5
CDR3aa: ASSFGLAGGSLGESQY

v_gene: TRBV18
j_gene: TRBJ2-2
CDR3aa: ASSPRSGTSPNTGELF

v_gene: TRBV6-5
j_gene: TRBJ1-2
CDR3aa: ASRVVGQGNYGYT

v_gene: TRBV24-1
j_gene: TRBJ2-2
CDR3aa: ATSRGDFANTGELF

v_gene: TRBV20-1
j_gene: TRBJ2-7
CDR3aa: SASPGFDEQY

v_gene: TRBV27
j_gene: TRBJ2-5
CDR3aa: ASSSPRGGRRETQY

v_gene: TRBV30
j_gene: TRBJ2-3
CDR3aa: AWRAGLAGVGTQY

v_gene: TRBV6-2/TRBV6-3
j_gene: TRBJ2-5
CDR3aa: ASSYDSRGRKETQY

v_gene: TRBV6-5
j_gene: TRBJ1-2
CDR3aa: ASSYRDRGRSNYGYT

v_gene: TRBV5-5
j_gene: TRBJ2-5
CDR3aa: ASSPEWRGRETQY

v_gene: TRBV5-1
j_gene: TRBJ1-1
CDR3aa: ASSLGSTPLGNTEAF

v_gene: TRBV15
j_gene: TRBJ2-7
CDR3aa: ATKKGGDYEQY

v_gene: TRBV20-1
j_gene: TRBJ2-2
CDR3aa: SADSVYPGGGLF

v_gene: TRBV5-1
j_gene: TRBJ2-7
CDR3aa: ASSLTGGNYEQY

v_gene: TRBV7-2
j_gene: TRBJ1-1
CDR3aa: ASTPHAGYTEAF

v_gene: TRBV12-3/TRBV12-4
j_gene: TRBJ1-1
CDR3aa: ASSPDSAQQNTEAY

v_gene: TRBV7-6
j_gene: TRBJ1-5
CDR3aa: ASSLAGQRMSSNQPQH

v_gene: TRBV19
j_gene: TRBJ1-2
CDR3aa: ASNEFGGNYGYT